This TCR beta chain came from a study of Ad26.COV2.S vaccination and SARS-CoV-2 variants. In the study overall: Ad26.COV2.S given intramuscularly, once or twice 56 days apart.

The CDR3 runs 14 residues. Germline V gene data show CDR1 as SEHNR and CDR2 as FQNEAQ (reference sequence). The V end was cut by 4 bases, the J end by 6 bases, with 12 bases between. Method: immunoSEQ multiplex PCR; TCRdb's copy keeps in-frame clones and lacks some. The table has fewer than 400,000 clones, 80% to 90% seen once; the top ten hold 3.5%. As to treatment: over 15 received Ad26.COV2.S at low or high dose, single or two shots; a few received placebo; per-sample allocation not given. On day 63 after the first injection, vaccine and placebo recipients gave samples. The individual, an adult aged 18-55 years, was a donor in Boston.

The chain combines TRBV7-9 with TRBJ2-2; D call uncertain. The clonotype comes from a person between 18 and 59 years old who received the Ad26.COV2.S COVID-19 vaccine or a placebo. This specimen consisted of peripheral blood, obtained in a trial of Ad26.COV2.S vaccine versus placebo. CDR3 region: CASSSDKVAGELFF. The CDR3 nucleotides read TGTGCCAGCAGCTCCGACAAGGTGGCCGGGGAGCTGTTTTTT.